One and the same sample provided the 22 T cell receptor beta chains below, sequenced in a study of cytomegalovirus exposure and HLA in healthy donors. Primers included in the PCR were 60 Vbeta and 13 Jbeta primers. The table came from immunoSEQ multiplex PCR; TCRdb's copy has only in-frame clones and leaves some out. This sample has roughly 120,000 clones, with 79% found just once. Sequenced sample: PBMCs. The receptors were gathered from a man aged 18 to 29 in good health and CMV-seronegative.

This clone was picked up a small number of times. This chain links TRBV13 with TRBJ2-7; 14 positions agree with TRBD2. CDR3 size: 18 residues. The V gene's germline CDR1 is PRHDT and CDR2 FYEKMQ (reference sequence). V gave up 4 bases and J gave up 3 bases; unmatched junction bases: 11. CDR3 nucleotides: TGTGCCAGCAGCTCAGAAGGGACTAGCGGGAGCGGGCGCTACGAGCAGTACTTC. This translates into CASSSEGTSGSGRYEQYF.

The V call is TRBV5-4, the J call TRBJ1-1; D is possibly TRBD1 (6 bases). This CDR3 is built from 15 residues. Deletions cut 4 bases from V and 2 bases from J, with 15 bases between. Germline lookup yields CDR1 SGHNT and CDR2 YYREEE (reference sequence). The CDR3 DNA reads as TGTGCCAGCAGCCAATCGACAGGAGCCAACACTGAAGCTTTCTTT. It encodes CASSQSTGANTEAFF.

The genes are TRBV28 and TRBJ1-2; the match to TRBD1 covers 7 bases. The CDR3 extends over 14 amino acids. Germline V CDR1 and CDR2: MDHEN, SYDVKM. The V and J ends lost 8 bases and 2 bases, in that order; junction bases with no gene match: 8. CDR3: CASAPGGANYGYTF. The CDR3 coding sequence is TGTGCCAGCGCCCCAGGGGGAGCCAACTATGGCTACACCTTC.

Only one count was recorded for this clone. The chain joins TRBV5-4 to TRBJ2-5; the D gene is possibly TRBD1 (5 bases). CDR3 length: 14 amino acids. The V end was cut by 8 bases, the J end by 5 bases, with 19 bases between. Germline values: CDR1 SGHNT, CDR2 YYREEE (reference sequence). The CDR3 sequence is CASSAQGAEETQYF. DNA for the CDR3: TGTGCCAGTTCGGCGCAGGGTGCTGAGGAGACCCAGTACTTC.

This clone was counted a few times. The chain recombines TRBV5-3 with TRBJ1-4; 8 nucleotides line up with TRBD1. TRBV5-3 is flagged as an ORF with uncertain function. J gave up 3 bases and V 4 bases, and 8 bases lay outside the gene matches. The CDR3 is 16 amino acids. CDR3 nucleotides: TGTGCCAGAAGCACGTATCCGGGACAGGCTAATGAAAAACTGTTTTTT. This translates into CARSTYPGQANEKLFF.

The chain is built from TRBV6-5 and TRBJ1-1, with a possible D match to TRBD1 (6 bases). Trimming pared 2 bases from V and 7 bases from J, leaving 17 bases between. The CDR3 totals 15 residues. Per the germline V gene, CDR1 is MNHEY and CDR2 is SVGAGI. The CDR3 nucleotides read TGTGCCAGCAGTTACGCGATGCCCCAGGGGCTTGAAGCTTTCTTT. Encoded protein: CASSYAMPQGLEAFF.

This chain connects TRBV10-3 to TRBJ2-1; no firm D call. Trimming took 7 bases from V and 4 from J, leaving 14 bases between them. CDR1 ENHRY and CDR2 SYGVKD come from the germline V gene. CDR3 length equals 14 residues. The CDR3 loop reads CAINSPGGYNEQFF. CDR3 DNA sequence: TGTGCCATCAATTCTCCGGGTGGGTACAATGAGCAGTTCTTC.

The chain has TRBV4-3 and TRBJ2-6; D remains unclear. CDR1 is LGHNA, CDR2 YSLEER, per germline. V shed 0 bases and J shed 2 bases, with 8 bases lying between them. CDR3 size: 16 residues. CDR3 sequence: CASSQDEMAGANVLTF. DNA of the CDR3: TGCGCCAGCAGCCAAGATGAGATGGCTGGGGCCAACGTCCTGACTTTC.

This clone was detected many times. The J gene is TRBJ2-1, the V gene TRBV6-5, with 9 bases matching TRBD2. Germline values: CDR1 MNHEY, CDR2 SVGAGI. The CDR3 totals 14 residues. J lost 7 bases, V lost 4 bases, and 5 bases had no gene match. The CDR3: CASSLRLAGNEQFF. The DNA of the CDR3 is TGTGCCAGCAGTTTACGGCTAGCGGGAAATGAGCAGTTCTTC.

A word on this clone: Distinct nucleotide sequences in the sample also encode this CDR3. The chain is built from TRBV18 and TRBJ2-7, with 10 positions matching TRBD1. The CDR3 length is 15 residues. Losses at the gene ends were 0 bases for V and 2 bases for J; bases not matched to a gene: 1. Germline CDR1 and CDR2: KGHSH and LQKENI. The CDR3 region has the DNA TGTGCCAGCTCACCACCGGGACAGGGGCCCTACGAGCAGTACTTC. Protein sequence: CASSPPGQGPYEQYF.

V is TRBV10-2 and J is TRBJ2-1; weak D call: TRBD2 (5 bases). V was shortened by 1 base and J by 10 bases, with 11 bases between the two germline ends. CDR1 and CDR2 from the germline V gene are WSHSY and SAAADI. The CDR3 consists of 13 residues. The CDR3 DNA reads TGCGCCAGCAGTGAGTGGCTAGCTCGGGAGCAGTTCTTC. Encoded protein: CASSEWLAREQFF.

In nucleotides, the CDR3 is TGTGCCAGCAGCGTCGGGGCGGGACCGTACAATGAGCAGTTCTTC. It is translated as CASSVGAGPYNEQFF. V and J are TRBV2 and TRBJ2-1; D is possibly TRBD2 (6 bases). CDR3 length: 15 amino acids. V was clipped by 6 bases and J by 4 bases, with 16 bases between them. CDR1 and CDR2 (germline): SNHLY, FYNNEI.

The chain recombines TRBV7-8 with TRBJ1-4, with 7 bases matching TRBD1. There are 15 residues in the CDR3. The ends lost 1 base at V and 7 bases at J; junction bases unmatched: 6. Germline V gene data show CDR1 as SGHVS and CDR2 as FQNEAQ. Here the CDR3 reads CASSLGQGFTEKLFF. In DNA form, the CDR3 reads TGTGCCAGCAGCTTAGGACAGGGTTTTACTGAAAAACTGTTTTTT.

The chain joins TRBV6-5 to TRBJ1-5; a weak D match, TRBD1 (6 bases). This CDR3 comprises 12 residues. The V and J ends lost 6 bases and 8 bases respectively, with 11 bases between them. Germline loops: CDR1 MNHEY, CDR2 SVGAGI. The DNA for the CDR3 is TGTGCCAGCAGCAGAGGGGGTGAGCCCCAGCATTTT. This encodes CASSRGGEPQHF.

This chain connects TRBV7-6 to TRBJ1-1; 8 positions match TRBD1. The CDR3 consists of 14 residues. Germline values: CDR1 SGHVS, CDR2 FNYEAQ. V was clipped by 5 bases and J by 1 base; unmatched bases: 3. The CDR3 protein is CASSLGQANTEAFF. The CDR3 region has the DNA TGTGCCAGCAGCCTGGGACAGGCGAACACTGAAGCTTTCTTT.

The chain uses TRBV5-1 and TRBJ1-1, with a weak D call TRBD1 (5 bases). This CDR3 region has 14 residues. V was cut by 7 bases and J by 0 bases, with 13 bases left in between. The germline CDR1 and CDR2 sequences are SGHRS and YFSETQ. CDR3 sequence: CASGQGRVNTEAFF. In nucleotides, the CDR3 is TGCGCCAGCGGACAAGGTAGGGTGAACACTGAAGCTTTCTTT. The full variable domain, its missing parts supplied by reference TRBV5-1 and TRBJ1-1, is KAGVTQTPRYLIKTRGQQVTLSCSPISGHRSVSWYQQTPGQGLQFLFEYFSETQRNKGNFPGRFSGRQFSNSRSEMNVSTLELGDSALYLCASGQGRVNTEAFFGQGTRLTVV.

The CDR3 region has the DNA TGTGCCAGCAGCCCAAGGACTAGCGGGAGGGCGATGGGTCCAGATACGCAGTATTTT. This encodes CASSPRTSGRAMGPDTQYF. The chain employs TRBV5-4 and TRBJ2-3; 15 bases are a match to TRBD2. The CDR3 contains 19 residues. Unmatched junction bases numbered 13, after V lost 4 bases and J lost 4 bases. Germline assignment: CDR1 SGHNT and CDR2 YYREEE (reference sequence).

J is TRBJ2-3 and V is TRBV5-1; 14 bases align to TRBD2. Germline trimming cut 3 bases from V and 5 bases from J; bases unmatched to any gene: 8. The CDR3 has 17 amino acids. Looked up from germline, CDR1 is SGHRS and CDR2 is YFSETQ. CDR3 sequence (DNA): TGCGCCAGCAGCTATTCCCCGGGACTAGCGGGAGTAGATACGCAGTATTTT. As protein: CASSYSPGLAGVDTQYF.

V gene TRBV9 combines with J gene TRBJ2-2; D is unclear. This CDR3 spans 14 amino acids. In germline, CDR1 is SGDLS, CDR2 YYNGEE. Trimming removed 4 bases from V and 6 bases from J, with 13 bases in between. The CDR3 loop is CASSHPPGPGELFF. The CDR3 region has the DNA TGTGCCAGCAGCCACCCCCCGGGTCCCGGGGAGCTGTTTTTT.

The gene calls are TRBV4-3 and TRBJ2-5, with a tentative D call TRBD1 (6 bases). Near its end, the DNA agrees better with TRBJ2-7, so the J call may be wrong. The germline V gene encodes CDR1 LGHNA and CDR2 YSLEER. The CDR3 length is 15 residues. The CDR3 spells CASSQARTATYEQYF. CDR3 coding DNA: TGCGCCAGCAGCCAAGCGAGGACAGCGACCTACGAGCAGTACTTC.

This clone has only a few counts. This chain links TRBV6-1 with TRBJ1-5; perhaps TRBD1 as D (6 bases). The CDR3 spans 13 residues. V was cut by 6 bases and J by 4 bases, with 10 bases left in between. Germline V lookup: CDR1 MNHNS, CDR2 SASEGT. The CDR3 nucleotides are TGTGCCAGCAGATCACAGGGAAATCAGCCCCAGCATTTT. Translated: CASRSQGNQPQHF.

CDR3 amino acids: CASSGARDYGYTF. In nucleotides, the CDR3 is TGCGCCAGCAGCGGCGCCAGGGACTATGGCTACACCTTC. The chain uses TRBV4-3 and TRBJ1-2; D perhaps matches TRBD1 (5 bases). The V and J ends lost 5 bases and 3 bases respectively, with 10 bases between them. The CDR3 is made up of 13 amino acids. The germline V gene has CDR1 LGHNA and CDR2 YSLEER.